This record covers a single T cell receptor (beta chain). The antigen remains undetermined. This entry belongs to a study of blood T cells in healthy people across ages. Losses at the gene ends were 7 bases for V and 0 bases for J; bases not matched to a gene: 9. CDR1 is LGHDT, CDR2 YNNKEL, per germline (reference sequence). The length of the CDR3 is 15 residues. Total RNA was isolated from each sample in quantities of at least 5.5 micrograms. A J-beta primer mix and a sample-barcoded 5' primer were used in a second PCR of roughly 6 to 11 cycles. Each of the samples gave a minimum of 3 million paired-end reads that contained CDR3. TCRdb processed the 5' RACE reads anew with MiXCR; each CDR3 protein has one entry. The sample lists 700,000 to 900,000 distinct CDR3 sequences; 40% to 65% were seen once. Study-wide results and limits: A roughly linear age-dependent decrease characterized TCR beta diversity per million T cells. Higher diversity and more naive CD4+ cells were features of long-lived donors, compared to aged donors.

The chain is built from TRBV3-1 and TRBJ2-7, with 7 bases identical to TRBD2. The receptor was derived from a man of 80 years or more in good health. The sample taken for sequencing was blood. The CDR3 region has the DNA TGTGCCAGCACCCCTAGCGGAATTTCCTCCTACGAGCAGTACTTC. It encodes CASTPSGISSYEQYF.